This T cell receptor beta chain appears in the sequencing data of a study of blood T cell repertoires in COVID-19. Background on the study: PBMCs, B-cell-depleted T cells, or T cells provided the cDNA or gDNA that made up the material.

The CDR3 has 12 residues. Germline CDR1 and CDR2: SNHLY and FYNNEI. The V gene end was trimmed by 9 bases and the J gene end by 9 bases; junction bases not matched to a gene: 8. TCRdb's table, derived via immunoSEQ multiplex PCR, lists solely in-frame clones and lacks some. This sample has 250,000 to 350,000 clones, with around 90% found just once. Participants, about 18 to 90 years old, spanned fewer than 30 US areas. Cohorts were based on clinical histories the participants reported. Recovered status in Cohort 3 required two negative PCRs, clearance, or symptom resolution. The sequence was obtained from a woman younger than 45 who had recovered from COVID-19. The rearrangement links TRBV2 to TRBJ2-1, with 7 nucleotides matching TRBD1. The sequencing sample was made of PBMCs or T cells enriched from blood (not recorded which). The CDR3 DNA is TGTGCCAGGCAGACAGGGAAGGCTGAGCAGTTCTTC. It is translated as CARQTGKAEQFF. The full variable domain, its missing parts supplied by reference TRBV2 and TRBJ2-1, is EPEVTQTPSHQVTQMGQEVILRCVPISNHLYFYWYRQILGQKVEFLVSFYNNEISEKSEIFDDQFSVERPDGSNFTLKIRSTKLEDSAMYFCARQTGKAEQFFGPGTRLTVL.